The rows below give T cell receptor beta chains drawn from one sample of a study of early T cells in non-severe SARS-CoV-2 infection. TCRdb reprocessed the 5' RACE reads via MiXCR and lists one record per CDR3 protein. The table records 80,000 to 95,000 distinct CDR3 sequences, about 13% of them present only once. The sequenced material came from whole blood. These receptors originate from an adult who was a healthcare worker with PCR-confirmed SARS-CoV-2 infection or an uninfected control (not recorded which). The CDR3 runs from the conserved cysteine through the conserved F or W. A D gene is named only where the DNA matches it firmly.

>TRBJ2-1|TRBV2|NA
CASSGRGDEQFF
>TRBJ2-5|TRBV7-9|NA
CASSLGGIQETQYF
>TRBJ1-6|TRBV9|NA
CASSVGQPNSPLHF
>TRBJ2-5|TRBV9|NA
CASSVSVTGTQYF
>TRBJ2-4|TRBV19|NA
CASSFGTLAKNIQYF
>TRBJ2-7|TRBV7-2|NA
CASSFGFSYEQYF
>TRBJ2-4|TRBV3-1|NA
CASSQTGGRTKNIQYF
>TRBJ2-3|TRBV20-1|TRBD1
CSAPDPSGTAGLDTQYF
>TRBJ1-6|TRBV20-1|NA
CSAREGGASSPLHF
>TRBJ1-1|TRBV12-3/TRBV12-4|NA
CASSFGFTEAFF
>TRBJ1-2|TRBV5-4|NA
CASSLEYPPNYGYTF
>TRBJ1-2|TRBV6-2/TRBV6-3|NA
CASSPTALRYGYTF
>TRBJ2-1|TRBV12-5|TRBD2
CASGPQRGASYNEQFF
>TRBJ2-7|TRBV7-9|TRBD1
CASSFTGRGRLDEQYF
>TRBJ2-6|TRBV12-2|NA
CASRFFFWIGAGRGANVLTF
>TRBJ1-6|TRBV12-3/TRBV12-4|TRBD1
CASSRQGALNSPLHF
>TRBJ2-7|TRBV30|TRBD1
CAWSVSGGPYEQYF
>TRBJ2-1|TRBV7-2|NA
CASSYNNEQFF
>TRBJ2-5|TRBV6-5|TRBD1
CASSYSIPGQGGQETQYF
>TRBJ2-7|TRBV5-1|NA
CASMRDRAYEQYF
>TRBJ2-2|TRBV3-1|NA
CASSQVLQGGGELFF
>TRBJ1-2|TRBV18|NA
CASSRPPRTETNYGYTF
>TRBJ1-1|TRBV12-3/TRBV12-4|NA
CASSPVTNTEAFF
>TRBJ2-1|TRBV28|NA
CASSLNWASPQFF
>TRBJ2-7|TRBV5-1|NA
CASSLVRQGHYEQYF
>TRBJ2-3|TRBV7-2|TRBD2
CASSYWASGGAIDTQYF
>TRBJ2-7|TRBV11-2|TRBD1
CATLRTGAFEQYF
>TRBJ2-3|TRBV4-3|TRBD2
CASSQGLAGFGDTQYF
>TRBJ2-5|TRBV9|NA
CASSFGGGETQYF
>TRBJ2-7|TRBV10-3|NA
CAISLEVSYEQYF
>TRBJ1-1|TRBV7-6|NA
CASSLGTGGAGEAFF
>TRBJ1-1|TRBV9|NA
CASSVSWGNTEAFF